The T cell receptor beta chain under discussion was sequenced for a study of Graves' ophthalmopathy and Graves' hyperthyroidism. Per the germline V gene, CDR1 is SGHRS and CDR2 is YFSETQ. V dropped 0 bases and J dropped 0 bases, with 12 bases sitting between them. The CDR3 is made up of 16 amino acids. This clonotype was observed a few times. From RNA, the CDR3 regions of TCR beta chains were amplified and sequenced. HTBI-primed first-round RT-PCR preceded second-round multiplex PCR. From the multiplex PCR reads, TCRdb called clonotypes with MiXCR, one entry per CDR3 protein. The data show 450,000 or so distinct CDR3 sequences, around 15% seen once.

What was sequenced was blood. The gene calls are TRBV5-1 and TRBJ1-2; D is undetermined. The sequence came from a woman in her twenties or thirties with Graves' ophthalmopathy. The CDR3: CASSLGIGSSNYGYTF. CDR3 nucleotides: TGCGCCAGCAGCTTGGGGATAGGGTCCTCTAACTATGGCTACACCTTC.